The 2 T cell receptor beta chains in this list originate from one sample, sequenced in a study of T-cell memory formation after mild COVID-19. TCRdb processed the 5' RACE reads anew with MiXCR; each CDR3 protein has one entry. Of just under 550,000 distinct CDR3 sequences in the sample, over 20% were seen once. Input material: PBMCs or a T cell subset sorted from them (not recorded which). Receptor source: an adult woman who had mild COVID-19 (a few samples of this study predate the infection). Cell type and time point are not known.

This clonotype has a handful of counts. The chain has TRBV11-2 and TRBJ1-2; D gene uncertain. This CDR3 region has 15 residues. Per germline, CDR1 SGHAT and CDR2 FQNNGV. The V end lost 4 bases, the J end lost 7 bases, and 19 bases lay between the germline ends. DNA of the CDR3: TGTGCCAGCAGCTCTCTGCGGGCCACCGTTGGTGGCTACACCTTC. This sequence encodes CASSSLRATVGGYTF. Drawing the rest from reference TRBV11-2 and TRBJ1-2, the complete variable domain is EAGVAQSPRYKIIEKRQSVAFWCNPISGHATLYWYQQILGQGPKLLIQFQNNGVVDDSQLPKDRFSAERLKGVDSTLKIQPAKLEDSAVYLCASSSLRATVGGYTFGSGTRLTVV.

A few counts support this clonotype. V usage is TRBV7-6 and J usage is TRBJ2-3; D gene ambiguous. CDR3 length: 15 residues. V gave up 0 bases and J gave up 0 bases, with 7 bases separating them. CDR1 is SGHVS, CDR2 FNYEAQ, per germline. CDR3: CASSLALASTDTQYF. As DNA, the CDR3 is TGTGCCAGCAGCTTAGCGCTGGCTAGCACAGATACGCAGTATTTT. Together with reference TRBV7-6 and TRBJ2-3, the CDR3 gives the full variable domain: GAGVSQSPRYKVTKRGQDVALRCDPISGHVSLYWYRQALGQGPEFLTYFNYEAQQDKSGLPNDRFSAERPEGSISTLTIQRTEQRDSAMYRCASSLALASTDTQYFGPGTRLTVL.